A single sample gave rise to the 21 T cell receptor beta chains below, sequenced in a study of naive and memory T cell subsets. Four PCR rounds used nested alpha and beta constant region primers plus the SP2 primer. MiXCR, applied by TCRdb to the 5' RACE reads, yields one record per CDR3 protein. The sample contains over 50,000 distinct CDR3 sequences, 6.5% to 8.5% of which appear only once. TCR cDNA received a 3' ligated oligonucleotide that carried a UMI. The receptor source for this set is a female donor in good health.

The rearrangement links TRBV12-5 to TRBJ1-2, with D uncertain. Germline V lookup: CDR1 LGHNT, CDR2 FRNRAP. V lost 5 bases and J 12 bases, leaving 19 bases between the germline ends. This CDR3 is built from 13 residues. The CDR3 nucleotides read TGTGCTAGTGGTGCCGGTTACTGGGGAGGCGACACCTTC. Its protein is CASGAGYWGGDTF.

This clonotype was recorded many times. The chain recombines TRBV7-2 with TRBJ2-5; 12 nucleotides align to TRBD2. This CDR3 is built from 15 residues. CDR1 is SGHTA, CDR2 FQGNSA, per germline. V lost 4 bases and J lost 2; bases outside the gene matches: 2. CDR3 in amino acids: CASSWTSGVQETQYF. The CDR3 DNA follows: TGTGCCAGCAGCTGGACTAGCGGGGTGCAAGAGACCCAGTACTTC.

There are a few counts of this clonotype. This chain links TRBV7-2 with TRBJ2-2, with D perhaps matching TRBD1 (5 bases). V lost 2 bases, J lost 0 bases, and 7 bases lay in between. The CDR3 covers 15 residues. Germline V CDR1 and CDR2: SGHTA, FQGNSA. The CDR3 loop is CASSLKTANTGELFF. The CDR3 nucleotides read TGTGCCAGCAGCTTAAAGACAGCGAACACCGGGGAGCTGTTTTTT.

On this clonotype: A clone one base away is much larger, so this may be a read error. This chain joins TRBV5-1 and TRBJ2-7; TRBD1 agrees at 11 bases. Germline lookup yields CDR1 SGHRS and CDR2 YFSETQ. CDR3 length: 13 amino acids. V dropped 4 bases and J dropped 5; count of bases not matched to a gene: 2. CDR3 DNA sequence: TGCGCCAGCAGCGGGACAGGGGGAGACGAGCAGTACTTC. It encodes CASSGTGGDEQYF. Supplemented by reference TRBV5-1 and TRBJ2-7, the full variable domain reads KAGVTQTPRYLIKTRGQQVTLSCSPISGHRSVSWYQQTPGQGLQFLFEYFSETQRNKGNFPGRFSGRQFSNSRSEMNVSTLELGDSALYLCASSGTGGDEQYFGPGTRLTVT.

This clonotype was counted ten times or more. The genes are TRBV12-3 or TRBV12-4 and TRBJ1-5, with D uncertain. With 6 bases removed from V and 3 bases from J, the gap between germline ends came to 12 bases. The CDR3 contains 14 residues. The CDR3 reads CASRHSGVNQPQHF. In nucleotides, the CDR3 is TGTGCCAGCAGGCACTCTGGGGTCAATCAGCCCCAGCATTTT.

With respect to this clonotype: A much bigger clone sits one base away, suggesting this may be a read error. This chain links TRBV20-1 with TRBJ1-2; D uncertain. V was pared by 3 bases and J by 12 bases, with 17 bases between. The germline gives CDR1 DFQATT, CDR2 SNEGSKA (reference sequence). The CDR3 runs to 12 residues. The DNA of the CDR3 is TGCAGTGCTAGTCGCCGTGGGAACGGCGACACCTTC. Translating gives CSASRRGNGDTF.

This clonotype was seen repeatedly, ten times or more. This chain joins TRBV9 and TRBJ2-1; D tentatively fits TRBD1 or TRBD2 (5 bases each). Trimming left V 1 base short and J 0 bases short, with 14 bases between. The CDR3 sequence is 17 residues long. Germline V gene sequence: CDR1 SGDLS, CDR2 YYNGEE. The CDR3 loop is CASSVTGTASSYNEQFF. In nucleotides, the CDR3 is TGTGCCAGCAGCGTAACCGGGACCGCCAGCTCCTACAATGAGCAGTTCTTC.

Written as DNA, the CDR3 is TGCAGTGCTCTTTTAGCGGGGGGGCCCAGTGAGCAGTTCTTC. This gives the protein CSALLAGGPSEQFF. The rearrangement links TRBV20-1 to TRBJ2-1, with TRBD2 matching over 11 bases. Trimming took 5 bases from V and 9 from J; bases not matched to a gene: 9. The CDR3 loop spans 14 amino acids. Germline assignment: CDR1 DFQATT and CDR2 SNEGSKA (reference sequence).

This clonotype was detected ten times or more. The chain employs TRBV20-1 and TRBJ2-5; D is unclear. Per the germline V gene, CDR1 is DFQATT and CDR2 is SNEGSKA (reference sequence). The CDR3 contains 12 residues. The germline V and J ends were trimmed by 0 bases and 4 bases, with 6 bases remaining between them. For the CDR3, the DNA is TGCAGTGCTAGAGAAGCCCTAGAGACCCAGTACTTC. Amino acids: CSAREALETQYF.

The sample holds many counts of this clonotype. The chain recombines TRBV20-1 with TRBJ2-7; D is uncertain. Germline V gene lookup returns CDR1 DFQATT and CDR2 SNEGSKA (reference sequence). V was trimmed by 6 bases and J by 3 bases, leaving 15 bases between them. The CDR3 spans 13 residues. The CDR3 coding sequence is TGCAGTGCGATGGGGTCCTTCGGCTACGAGCAGTACTTC. This gives the protein CSAMGSFGYEQYF.

This clonotype has just a few counts. The rearrangement uses TRBV5-4 and TRBJ2-5, with D possibly being TRBD1 or TRBD2 (6 bases each). The length of the CDR3 is 14 residues. Per germline, CDR1 SGHNT and CDR2 YYREEE (reference sequence). Trimming pared 6 bases from V and 4 bases from J, leaving 16 bases between. The CDR3 region has the DNA TGTGCCAGCACCAACCGAGGGGGGACAGAGACCCAGTACTTC. Translating it yields CASTNRGGTETQYF.

The chain recombines TRBV5-6 with TRBJ2-3, with TRBD1 as a possible D gene (6 bases). V was clipped by 0 bases and J by 0 bases, with 8 bases between them. This CDR3 is 15 amino acids long. Germline CDR1 and CDR2: SGHDT and YYEEEE. CDR3 nucleotides: TGTGCCAGCAGCTTGGAACAGGGTAGCACAGATACGCAGTATTTT. This translates into CASSLEQGSTDTQYF.

This clonotype has just a few counts. The chain recombines TRBV7-2 with TRBJ2-1; 15 positions match TRBD2. This CDR3 spans 19 amino acids. Looked up from germline, CDR1 is SGHTA and CDR2 is FQGNSA. V lost 1 base, J lost 6 bases, and 10 bases stayed unmatched. CDR3 amino acids: CASSLVPGRTSGGVNEQFF. The CDR3 coding sequence is TGTGCCAGCAGCTTAGTCCCAGGCCGGACTAGCGGGGGGGTCAATGAGCAGTTCTTC.

In this sample, this clonotype turned up many times. This chain joins TRBV7-2 and TRBJ1-2; 10 nucleotides line up with TRBD1. This CDR3 is 15 amino acids long. Germline loops: CDR1 SGHTA, CDR2 FQGNSA. V shed 2 bases and J 8 bases; nucleotides not matched to a gene: 8. CDR3 region: CASSLPGQGMFGYTF. In DNA, the CDR3 is TGTGCCAGCAGCTTACCGGGACAGGGGATGTTCGGCTACACCTTC.

This clonotype was found many times. The rearrangement links TRBV7-2 to TRBJ2-6, with D perhaps matching TRBD2 (5 bases). Looked up from germline, CDR1 is SGHTA and CDR2 is FQGNSA. Trimming removed 3 bases at V and 4 bases at J, with 10 bases between. The CDR3 has 15 amino acids. CDR3 in DNA: TGTGCCAGCAGCTTTTCCGGGAACGGGGCCAACGTCCTGACTTTC. This sequence encodes CASSFSGNGANVLTF. Supplemented by reference TRBV7-2 and TRBJ2-6, the full variable domain reads GAGVSQSPSNKVTEKGKDVELRCDPISGHTALYWYRQSLGQGLEFLIYFQGNSAPDKSGLPSDRFSAERTGGSVSTLTIQRTQQEDSAVYLCASSFSGNGANVLTFGAGSRLTVL.

This clonotype was recorded many times. CDR3 sequence: CASSRQGDTEAFF. The CDR3 DNA reads as TGCGCCAGCAGCCGCCAGGGTGACACTGAAGCTTTCTTT. This sequence joins TRBV5-1 and TRBJ1-1; D is possibly TRBD1 (5 bases). The CDR3 runs to 13 residues. Trimming left V 4 bases short and J 3 bases short, with 10 bases between. Germline V lookup: CDR1 SGHRS, CDR2 YFSETQ.

This clonotype was recorded at least ten times. This sequence joins TRBV2 and TRBJ2-7, with TRBD1 identical over 10 bases. The CDR3 is 15 amino acids. Germline-derived CDR1 and CDR2 are SNHLY and FYNNEI. The V segment lost 6 bases and the J segment 3 bases; nucleotides outside the gene matches: 8. This CDR3 reads CASSPRQGAFYEQYF. The CDR3, as DNA: TGTGCCAGCAGCCCGAGACAGGGGGCTTTCTACGAGCAGTACTTC.

Remarks on this clonotype: A much bigger clone sits one base away, suggesting this may be a read error. The chain uses TRBV19 and TRBJ2-7; possibly TRBD1 for D (6 bases). Trimming stripped 4 bases from V and 6 bases from J, with 16 bases between. The germline CDR1 and CDR2 sequences are LNHDA and SQIVND (reference sequence). The CDR3 has 14 amino acids. The CDR3 DNA sequence: TGTGCCAGTAGTACAAGGGACACGTACTGCGAGCAGTACTTC. This translates into CASSTRDTYCEQYF.

This clonotype was observed a handful of times. This chain links TRBV20-1 with TRBJ2-1, with 7 bases fitting TRBD2. With 5 bases clipped from V and 1 base from J, the junction kept 8 bases outside the gene matches. The CDR3 has 15 amino acids. Germline V gene data show CDR1 as DFQATT and CDR2 as SNEGSKA (reference sequence). The CDR3 DNA follows: TGCAGTGCTTATCTAGCGGCGGAATCCTACAATGAGCAGTTCTTC. Translation: CSAYLAAESYNEQFF.

The table lists this clonotype with many counts. The gene calls are TRBV7-2 and TRBJ2-3; 11 bases map to TRBD2. The length of the CDR3 is 16 residues. Germline V CDR1 and CDR2: SGHTA, FQGNSA. Unmatched junction bases numbered 4, after V lost 3 bases and J lost 2 bases. CDR3 nucleotides: TGTGCCAGCAGCTTTAGCGGGGGGGGATACACAGATACGCAGTATTTT. Amino acid sequence: CASSFSGGGYTDTQYF.

The table lists this clonotype with a few counts. V gene TRBV6-4 combines with J gene TRBJ2-1; 8 bases line up with TRBD2. Germline CDR1 and CDR2: MRHNA and SNTAGT. CDR3 length: 14 residues. The V and J ends lost 5 bases and 4 bases, in that order; junction bases with no gene match: 4. The CDR3 region is CASSPVAGYNEQFF. DNA for the CDR3: TGTGCCAGCAGTCCGGTAGCGGGATACAATGAGCAGTTCTTC.